The rows below give T cell receptor beta chains drawn from one sample of a study of cytomegalovirus exposure and HLA in healthy donors. This table comes from immunoSEQ multiplex PCR, and its TCRdb copy is limited to in-frame clones, with some not included. In the table there are 150,000 to 200,000 clones, around 82% of which are singletons. The source material was PBMCs. These receptors originate from a man aged 40-49 years in good health and CMV-seronegative. The CDR3 runs from the conserved cysteine through the conserved F or W.

CDR3: CASPRTGQETQYF; J: TRBJ2-5; V: TRBV27
CDR3: CASSQGSGGQFF; J: TRBJ2-1; V: TRBV4-1
CDR3: CASSQDRGLSSYEQYF; J: TRBJ2-7; V: TRBV4-1
CDR3: CASSLRGARNGYTF; J: TRBJ1-2; V: TRBV27
CDR3: CASSSTAGDFRNEQYF; J: .; V: TRBV7-9
CDR3: CASSLSGAETQYF; J: TRBJ2-5; V: TRBV11-3
CDR3: CASSSQLPGLSAYEQYF; J: TRBJ2-7; V: TRBV11-2
CDR3: CASSVVGGPGNEQFF; J: TRBJ2-1; V: TRBV10-1
CDR3: CASSLTSGPYEQYF; J: TRBJ2-7; V: TRBV7-9
CDR3: CASSSNPAGQGIGYTF; J: TRBJ1-2; V: TRBV4-1
CDR3: CASSFQLAGSSYNEQFF; J: TRBJ2-1; V: TRBV5-1
CDR3: CASSGTSGSYEQYF; J: TRBJ2-7; V: TRBV2
CDR3: CASSSGQGNTGELFF; J: TRBJ2-2; V: TRBV11-3
CDR3: CASSPLPLGAKNIQYF; J: TRBJ2-4; V: TRBV18
CDR3: CAWSRRDRGRTDTQYF; J: TRBJ2-3; V: TRBV30
CDR3: CASLGLAFTYEQYF; J: TRBJ2-7; V: TRBV10-1
CDR3: CAWSVIGTDTQYF; J: TRBJ2-3; V: TRBV30
CDR3: CASSIAGLETQYF; J: TRBJ2-5; V: TRBV19
CDR3: CASSWDREKEKLFF; J: TRBJ1-4; V: TRBV6-1
CDR3: CASMGQGRAEAFF; J: TRBJ1-1; V: TRBV6-5
CDR3: CASSMYRGSTDTQYF; J: TRBJ2-3; V: TRBV19
CDR3: CASSLAGQNQPQHF; J: TRBJ1-5; V: TRBV7-9
CDR3: CASSSRQGTTGELFF; J: TRBJ2-2; V: TRBV5-1
CDR3: CASLPRTLITDTQYF; J: TRBJ2-3; V: TRBV7-8
CDR3: CASSPGTGRNQPQHF; J: TRBJ1-5; V: TRBV11-2
CDR3: CASSLRSGFQETQYF; J: TRBJ2-5; V: TRBV5-4
CDR3: CASSPDRVGMPQHF; J: TRBJ1-5; V: TRBV18
CDR3: CASSFGGAYTDTQYF; J: TRBJ2-3; V: TRBV19